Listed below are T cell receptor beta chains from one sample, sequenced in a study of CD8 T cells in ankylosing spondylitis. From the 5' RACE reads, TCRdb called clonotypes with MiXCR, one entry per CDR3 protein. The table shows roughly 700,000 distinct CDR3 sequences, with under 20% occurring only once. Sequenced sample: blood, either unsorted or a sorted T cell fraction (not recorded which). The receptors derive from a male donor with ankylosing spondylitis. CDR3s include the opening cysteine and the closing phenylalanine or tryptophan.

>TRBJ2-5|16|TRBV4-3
CASSQGGLADQETQYF
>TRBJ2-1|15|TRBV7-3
CASSLSLAGNNEQFF
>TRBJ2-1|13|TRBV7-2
CASSSQTNNEQFF
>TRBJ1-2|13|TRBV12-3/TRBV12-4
CASSSGSNYGYTF
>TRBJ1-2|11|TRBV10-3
CAIGLYYGYTF
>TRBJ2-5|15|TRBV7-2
CASSLALAGGETQYF
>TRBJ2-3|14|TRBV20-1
CSARANRPTDTQYF
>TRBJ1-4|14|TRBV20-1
CSASWDRTNEKLFF
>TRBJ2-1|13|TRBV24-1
CATSKGWANEQFF
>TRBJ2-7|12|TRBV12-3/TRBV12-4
CASSYGHYEQYF
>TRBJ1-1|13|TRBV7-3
CASSSQSNTEAFF
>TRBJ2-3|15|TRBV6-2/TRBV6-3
CASSEQGGAADTQYF
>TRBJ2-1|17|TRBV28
CASSSSAGWSSYNEQFF
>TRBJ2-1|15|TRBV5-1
CASRATGGSYNEQFF
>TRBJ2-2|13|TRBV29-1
CSAVTPDAGELFF
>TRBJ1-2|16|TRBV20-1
CSARYTYSGAYYGYTF
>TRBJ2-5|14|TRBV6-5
CASSLQGAGETQYF
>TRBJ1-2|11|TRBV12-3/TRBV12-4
CASRAGGGYTF